What follows are 10 T cell receptor beta chains derived from one specimen sequenced in a study of cytomegalovirus exposure and HLA in healthy donors. Sequencing used immunoSEQ multiplex PCR; TCRdb keeps in-frame clones, though not all of them. Of about 60,000 clones listed, 90% were seen once; the top ten hold 0.8% to 1.2%. Sequenced input: PBMCs. Every receptor here comes from a man between 18 and 35 years old in good health and CMV-seronegative.

The chain has TRBV5-1 and TRBJ2-5; D is ambiguous. This CDR3 has 11 amino acids. V lost 6 bases, J lost 2 bases, and 5 bases lay in between. Germline-derived CDR1 and CDR2 are SGHRS and YFSETQ. CDR3: CASTLQETQYF. CDR3 DNA: TGCGCCAGCACCCTTCAAGAGACCCAGTACTTC.

This chain joins TRBV19 and TRBJ2-2; TRBD1 might be the D (8 bases). The CDR3 consists of 12 residues. Germline CDR1 and CDR2: LNHDA and SQIVND (reference sequence). V was shortened by 11 bases and J by 5 bases, with 12 bases between the two germline ends. The CDR3 DNA reads as TGTGCCGGACAGGGAGGGACCGGGGAGCTGTTTTTT. It yields the protein CAGQGGTGELFF.

The chain has TRBV4-1 and TRBJ2-3; D gene uncertain. This CDR3 is 15 amino acids long. V lost 4 bases and J lost 1, with 12 bases in between. CDR1 and CDR2 from the germline V gene are MGHRA and YSYEKL. The CDR3 reads CASSRLEVGTDTQYF. Here the CDR3 DNA reads TGCGCCAGCAGCCGGCTCGAGGTGGGCACAGATACGCAGTATTTT.

In DNA form, the CDR3 reads TGTGCCAGCAGCCGGACAGGGGTCGGGGAGACCCAGTACTTC. Its translation: CASSRTGVGETQYF. The chain links TRBV7-3 to TRBJ2-5; the match to TRBD1 covers 9 bases. Trimming removed 5 bases from V and 5 bases from J; junction bases left unmatched: 6. Germline V lookup: CDR1 SGHTA, CDR2 FQGTGA. The CDR3 consists of 14 residues. Full variable domain (outside the CDR3, taken from reference TRBV7-3 and TRBJ2-5): GAGVSQTPSNKVTEKGKYVELRCDPISGHTALYWYRQSLGQGPEFLIYFQGTGAADDSGLPNDRFFAVRPEGSVSTLKIQRTERGDSAVYLCASSRTGVGETQYFGPGTRLLVL.

The chain combines TRBV7-8 with TRBJ2-5, with 7 bases that match TRBD2. Germline-derived CDR1 and CDR2 are SGHVS and FQNEAQ. The CDR3 length is 13 residues. The trim removed 5 bases at V and 2 bases at J, leaving 2 bases unmatched. CDR3 DNA sequence: TGTGCCAGCAGCGCGGGACTACAAGAGACCCAGTACTTC. This codes for CASSAGLQETQYF.

The chain's CDR3 is CASSENGSGGYTF. In nucleotides, the CDR3 is TGTGCCAGCAGTGAAAACGGTTCCGGTGGCTACACCTTC. The chain carries TRBV6-1 and TRBJ1-2; D unclear. There are 13 residues in the CDR3. Germline V gene lookup returns CDR1 MNHNS and CDR2 SASEGT. The V gene lost 2 bases and the J gene lost 7 bases, with 11 bases spanning the gap.

V and J are TRBV5-6 and TRBJ2-1, with 9 bases identical to TRBD2. V lost 0 bases, J lost 3 bases, and 7 bases stayed unmatched. Germline V gives CDR1 SGHDT, CDR2 YYEEEE. This CDR3 comprises 17 residues. CDR3 nucleotide sequence: TGTGCCAGCAGCTTGGCAAGACTAGCGGTAGACTACAATGAGCAGTTCTTC. This codes for CASSLARLAVDYNEQFF.

This rearrangement joins TRBV30 to TRBJ2-7; D is perhaps TRBD2 (5 bases). Trimming took off 1 base at V and 8 bases at J, with 12 bases between the two ends. The V gene's germline CDR1 is GTSNPN and CDR2 SVGIG (reference sequence). This CDR3 is 12 amino acids long. This chain's CDR3 is CAWSEGLSKQYF. The CDR3, as DNA: TGTGCCTGGAGTGAAGGACTGAGCAAGCAGTACTTC. Based on the CDR3 plus reference TRBV30 and TRBJ2-7, the full variable domain is SQTIHQWPATLVQPVGSPLSLECTVEGTSNPNLYWYRQAAGRGLQLLFYSVGIGQISSEVPQNLSASRPQDRQFILSSKKLLLSDSGFYLCAWSEGLSKQYFGPGTRLTVT.

The chain is built from TRBV28 and TRBJ1-2; D is ambiguous. V was clipped by 3 bases and J by 0 bases, with 11 bases between them. Looked up from germline, CDR1 is MDHEN and CDR2 is SYDVKM. CDR3 length equals 15 residues. The CDR3 sequence: CASSFPWGANYGYTF. CDR3 nucleotide sequence: TGTGCCAGCAGTTTCCCGTGGGGAGCTAACTATGGCTACACCTTC.

Note on this clone: At one of its ends the junction is not consistent with the germline gene, which may arise from a read error. The V gene is TRBV7-7, the J gene TRBJ2-7; a weak D match, TRBD2 (7 bases). The CDR3 spans 17 residues. Germline CDR1 is SSHAT and CDR2 is FNYEAQ (reference sequence). CDR3 protein: CASSLKWWGGASYEQYF. In nucleotides, the CDR3 is TGTGCTAGCAGCTTAAAGTGGTGGGGGGGGGCATCCTACGAGCAGTACTTC.